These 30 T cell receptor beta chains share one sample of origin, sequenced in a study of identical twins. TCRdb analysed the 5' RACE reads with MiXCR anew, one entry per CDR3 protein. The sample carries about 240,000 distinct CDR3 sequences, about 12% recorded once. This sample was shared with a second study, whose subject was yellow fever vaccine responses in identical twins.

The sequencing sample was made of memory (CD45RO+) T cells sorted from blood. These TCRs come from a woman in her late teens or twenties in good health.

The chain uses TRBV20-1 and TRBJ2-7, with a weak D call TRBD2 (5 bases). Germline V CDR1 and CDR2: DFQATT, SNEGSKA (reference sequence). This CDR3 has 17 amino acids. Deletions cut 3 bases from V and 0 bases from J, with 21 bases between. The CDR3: CSARMAKSSAGSYEQYF. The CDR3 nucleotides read TGCAGTGCTAGGATGGCGAAATCCTCGGCGGGCTCCTACGAGCAGTACTTC.

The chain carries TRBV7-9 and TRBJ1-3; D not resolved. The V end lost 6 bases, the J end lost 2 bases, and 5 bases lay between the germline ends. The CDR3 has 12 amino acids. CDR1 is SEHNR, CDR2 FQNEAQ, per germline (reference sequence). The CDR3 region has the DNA TGTGCCAGCAGTGACCCTGGAAACACCATATATTTT. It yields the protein CASSDPGNTIYF.

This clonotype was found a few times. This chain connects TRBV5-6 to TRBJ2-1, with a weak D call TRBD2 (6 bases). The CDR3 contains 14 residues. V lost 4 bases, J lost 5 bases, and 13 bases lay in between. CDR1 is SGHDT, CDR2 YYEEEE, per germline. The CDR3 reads CASSGTGLHNEQFF. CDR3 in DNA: TGTGCCAGCAGCGGAACGGGACTCCACAATGAGCAGTTCTTC.

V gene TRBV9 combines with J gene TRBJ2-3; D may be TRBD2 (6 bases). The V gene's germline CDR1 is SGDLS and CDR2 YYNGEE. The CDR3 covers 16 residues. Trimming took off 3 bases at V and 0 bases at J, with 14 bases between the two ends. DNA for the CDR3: TGTGCCAGCAGCGGCTCTCGGCGGGGTAGCACAGATACGCAGTATTTT. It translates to CASSGSRRGSTDTQYF.

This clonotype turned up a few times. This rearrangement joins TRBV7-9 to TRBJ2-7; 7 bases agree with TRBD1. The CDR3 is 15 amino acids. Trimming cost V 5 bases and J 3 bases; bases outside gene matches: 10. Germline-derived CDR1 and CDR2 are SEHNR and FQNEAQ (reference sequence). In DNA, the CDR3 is TGTGCCAGCAGCCCCCCGACAGGGCAATACTACGAGCAGTACTTC. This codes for CASSPPTGQYYEQYF.

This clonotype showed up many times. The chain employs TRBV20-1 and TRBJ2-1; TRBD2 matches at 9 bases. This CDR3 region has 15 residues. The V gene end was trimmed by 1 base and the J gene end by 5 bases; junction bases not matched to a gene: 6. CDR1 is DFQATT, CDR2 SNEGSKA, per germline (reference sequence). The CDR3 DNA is TGCAGTGCTAGAGGGGTAGCGGGAGTAAACAATGAGCAGTTCTTC. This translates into CSARGVAGVNNEQFF.

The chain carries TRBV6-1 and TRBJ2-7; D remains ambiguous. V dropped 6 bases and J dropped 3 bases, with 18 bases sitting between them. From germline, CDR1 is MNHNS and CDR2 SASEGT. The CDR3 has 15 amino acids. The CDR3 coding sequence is TGTGCCAGCAGCCCCCCCGCGGACGGAAACTACGAGCAGTACTTC. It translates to CASSPPADGNYEQYF.

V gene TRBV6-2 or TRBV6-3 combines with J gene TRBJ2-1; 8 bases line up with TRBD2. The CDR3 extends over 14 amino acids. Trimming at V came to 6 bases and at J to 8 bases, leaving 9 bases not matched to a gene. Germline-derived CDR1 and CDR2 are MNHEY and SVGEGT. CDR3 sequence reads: CASRYGTRSYEQFF. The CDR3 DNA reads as TGTGCCAGCAGGTACGGGACTAGGTCATATGAGCAGTTCTTC.

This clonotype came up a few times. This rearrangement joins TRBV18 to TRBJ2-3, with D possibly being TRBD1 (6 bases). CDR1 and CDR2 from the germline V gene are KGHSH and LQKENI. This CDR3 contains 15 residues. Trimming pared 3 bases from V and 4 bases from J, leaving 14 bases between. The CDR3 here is CASSPKQGLPDTQYF. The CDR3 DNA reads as TGTGCCAGCTCACCCAAACAGGGCTTGCCAGATACGCAGTATTTT.

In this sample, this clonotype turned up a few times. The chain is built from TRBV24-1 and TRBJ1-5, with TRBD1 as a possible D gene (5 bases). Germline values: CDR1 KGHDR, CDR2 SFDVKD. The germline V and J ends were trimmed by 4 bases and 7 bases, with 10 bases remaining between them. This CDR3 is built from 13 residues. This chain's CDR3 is CATSDGKGQPQHF. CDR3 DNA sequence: TGTGCCACCAGTGACGGGAAGGGGCAGCCCCAGCATTTT.

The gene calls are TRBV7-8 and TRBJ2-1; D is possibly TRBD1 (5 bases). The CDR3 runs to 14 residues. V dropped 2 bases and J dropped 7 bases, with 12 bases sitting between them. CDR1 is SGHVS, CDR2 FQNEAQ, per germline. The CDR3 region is CASSLIRAGNEQFF. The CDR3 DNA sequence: TGTGCCAGCAGCTTAATCAGGGCTGGGAATGAGCAGTTCTTC. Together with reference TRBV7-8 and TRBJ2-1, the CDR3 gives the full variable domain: GAGVSQSPRYKVAKRGQDVALRCDPISGHVSLFWYQQALGQGPEFLTYFQNEAQLDKSGLPSDRFFAERPEGSVSTLKIQRTQQEDSAVYLCASSLIRAGNEQFFGPGTRLTVL.

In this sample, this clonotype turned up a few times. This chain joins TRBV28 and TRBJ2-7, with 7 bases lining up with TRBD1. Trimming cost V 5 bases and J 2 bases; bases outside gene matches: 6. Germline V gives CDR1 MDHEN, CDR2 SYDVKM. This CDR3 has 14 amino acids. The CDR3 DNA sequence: TGTGCCAGCAGTACCACGACAGGGACCTACGAGCAGTACTTC. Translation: CASSTTTGTYEQYF.

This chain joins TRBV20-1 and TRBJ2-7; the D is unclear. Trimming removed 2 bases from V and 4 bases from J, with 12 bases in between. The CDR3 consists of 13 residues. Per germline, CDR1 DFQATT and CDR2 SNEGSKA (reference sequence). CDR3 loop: CSARSSRVYEQYF. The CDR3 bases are TGCAGTGCTAGATCTTCACGGGTTTACGAGCAGTACTTC.

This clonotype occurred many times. The CDR3 DNA reads as TGTGCCAGCAATTGGACTAGCCTCTACGAGCAGTACTTC. Residues: CASNWTSLYEQYF. The gene calls are TRBV6-2 or TRBV6-3 and TRBJ2-7; 8 bases line up with TRBD2. V lost 7 bases, J lost 3 bases, and 5 bases stayed unmatched. CDR1 MNHEY and CDR2 SVGEGT come from the germline V gene. CDR3 size: 13 residues.

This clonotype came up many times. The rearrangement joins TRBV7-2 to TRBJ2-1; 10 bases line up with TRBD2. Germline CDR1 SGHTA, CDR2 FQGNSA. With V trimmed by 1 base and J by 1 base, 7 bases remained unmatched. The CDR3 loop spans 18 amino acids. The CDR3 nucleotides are TGTGCCAGCAGCTTAGGGGCTAGCGGGAGAAATTCCTACAATGAGCAGTTCTTC. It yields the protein CASSLGASGRNSYNEQFF. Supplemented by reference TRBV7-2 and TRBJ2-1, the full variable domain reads GAGVSQSPSNKVTEKGKDVELRCDPISGHTALYWYRQSLGQGLEFLIYFQGNSAPDKSGLPSDRFSAERTGGSVSTLTIQRTQQEDSAVYLCASSLGASGRNSYNEQFFGPGTRLTVL.

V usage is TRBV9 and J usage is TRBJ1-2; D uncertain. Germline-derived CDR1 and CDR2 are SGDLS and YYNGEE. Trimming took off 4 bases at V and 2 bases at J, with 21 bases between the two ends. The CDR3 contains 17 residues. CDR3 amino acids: CASSFPRSGSRNYGYTF. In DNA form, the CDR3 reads TGTGCCAGCAGCTTTCCCAGGTCGGGGAGTCGGAACTATGGCTACACCTTC. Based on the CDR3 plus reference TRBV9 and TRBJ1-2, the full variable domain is DSGVTQTPKHLITATGQRVTLRCSPRSGDLSVYWYQQSLDQGLQFLIQYYNGEERAKGNILERFSAQQFPDLHSELNLSSLELGDSALYFCASSFPRSGSRNYGYTFGSGTRLTVV.

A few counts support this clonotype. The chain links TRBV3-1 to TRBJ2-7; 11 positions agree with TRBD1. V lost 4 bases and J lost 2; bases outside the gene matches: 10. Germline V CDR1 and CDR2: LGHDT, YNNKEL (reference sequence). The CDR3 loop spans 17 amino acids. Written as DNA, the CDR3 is TGTGCCAGCAGCCCAAAATCGGGACAGGGGGTCACCTACGAGCAGTACTTC. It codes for CASSPKSGQGVTYEQYF.

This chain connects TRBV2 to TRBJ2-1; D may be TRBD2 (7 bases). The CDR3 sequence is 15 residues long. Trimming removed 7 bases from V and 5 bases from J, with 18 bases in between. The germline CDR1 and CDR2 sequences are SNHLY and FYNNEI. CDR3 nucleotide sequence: TGTGCCAGCAAACCGAGGGGCGGGGGCCACAATGAGCAGTTCTTC. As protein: CASKPRGGGHNEQFF.

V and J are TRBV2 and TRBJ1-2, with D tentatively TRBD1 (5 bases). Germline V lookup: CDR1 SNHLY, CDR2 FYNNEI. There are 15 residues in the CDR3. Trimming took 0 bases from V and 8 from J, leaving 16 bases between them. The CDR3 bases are TGTGCCAGCAGTGAAGCACTCCGGGGGGTTGGAGGCTACACCTTC. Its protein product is CASSEALRGVGGYTF.

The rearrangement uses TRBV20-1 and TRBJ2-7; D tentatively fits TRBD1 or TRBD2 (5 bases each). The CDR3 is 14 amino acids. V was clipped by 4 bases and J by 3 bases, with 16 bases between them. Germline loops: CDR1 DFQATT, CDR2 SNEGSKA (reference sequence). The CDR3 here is CSAKSRDPVYEQYF. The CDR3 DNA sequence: TGCAGTGCTAAATCCCGGGACCCCGTCTACGAGCAGTACTTC.

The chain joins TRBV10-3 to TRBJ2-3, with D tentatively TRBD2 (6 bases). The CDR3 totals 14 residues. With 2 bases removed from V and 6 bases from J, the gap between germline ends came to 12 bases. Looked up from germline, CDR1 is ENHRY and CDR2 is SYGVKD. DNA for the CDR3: TGTGCCATCAGTGAGGGCCGGGAGTCGGATACGCAGTATTTT. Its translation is CAISEGRESDTQYF.

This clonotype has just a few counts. CDR3 in amino acids: CASSVSGTNYEQYF. Written as DNA, the CDR3 is TGTGCCAGCAGTGTATCCGGGACTAACTACGAGCAGTACTTC. V usage is TRBV28 and J usage is TRBJ2-7, with 7 bases matching TRBD2. The V and J ends lost 5 bases and 3 bases, in that order; junction bases with no gene match: 7. The CDR3 is 14 residues long. In germline, CDR1 is MDHEN, CDR2 SYDVKM.

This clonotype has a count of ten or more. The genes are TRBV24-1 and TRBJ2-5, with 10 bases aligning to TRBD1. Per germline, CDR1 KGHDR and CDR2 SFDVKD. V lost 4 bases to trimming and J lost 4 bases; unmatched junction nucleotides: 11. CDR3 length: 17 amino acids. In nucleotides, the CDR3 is TGTGCCACCAGTGACCGTTCCGGGACAGGGGTATCAGAGACCCAGTACTTC. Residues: CATSDRSGTGVSETQYF.

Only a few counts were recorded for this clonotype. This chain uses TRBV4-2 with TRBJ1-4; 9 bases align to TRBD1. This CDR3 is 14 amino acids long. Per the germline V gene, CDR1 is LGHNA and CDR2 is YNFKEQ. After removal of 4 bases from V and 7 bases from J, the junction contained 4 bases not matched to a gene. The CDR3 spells CASSLGTGLEKLFF. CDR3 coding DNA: TGTGCCAGCAGCCTAGGGACAGGGCTTGAAAAACTGTTTTTT.

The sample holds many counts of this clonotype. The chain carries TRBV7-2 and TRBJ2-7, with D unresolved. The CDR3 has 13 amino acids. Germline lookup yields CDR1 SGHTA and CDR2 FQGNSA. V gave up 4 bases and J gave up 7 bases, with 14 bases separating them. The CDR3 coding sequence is TGTGCCAGCAGCTCTCGAAGTGTGGGAGAGCAGTACTTC. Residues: CASSSRSVGEQYF.

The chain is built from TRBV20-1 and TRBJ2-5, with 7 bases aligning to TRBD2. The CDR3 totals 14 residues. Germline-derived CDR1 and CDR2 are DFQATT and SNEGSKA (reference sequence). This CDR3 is CSAGGERHQETQYF. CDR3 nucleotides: TGCAGCGCTGGGGGGGAGCGGCACCAAGAGACCCAGTACTTC.

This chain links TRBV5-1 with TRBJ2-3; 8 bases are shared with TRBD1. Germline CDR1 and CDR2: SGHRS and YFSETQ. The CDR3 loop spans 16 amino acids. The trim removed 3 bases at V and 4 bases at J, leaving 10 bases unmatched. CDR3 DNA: TGCGCCAGCAGCTCTAACAGGGGGTTTTACGCAGATACGCAGTATTTT. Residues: CASSSNRGFYADTQYF.

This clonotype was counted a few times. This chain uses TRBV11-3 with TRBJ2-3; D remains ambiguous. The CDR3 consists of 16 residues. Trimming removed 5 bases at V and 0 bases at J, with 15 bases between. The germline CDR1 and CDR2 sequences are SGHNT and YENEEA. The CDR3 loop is CASSASSRASTDTQYF. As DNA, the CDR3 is TGTGCCAGCAGCGCGAGTAGTAGAGCTAGCACAGATACGCAGTATTTT. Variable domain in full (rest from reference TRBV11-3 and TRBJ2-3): EAGVVQSPRYKIIEKKQPVAFWCNPISGHNTLYWYLQNLGQGPELLIRYENEEAVDDSQLPKDRFSAERLKGVDSTLKIQPAELGDSAVYLCASSASSRASTDTQYFGPGTRLTVL.

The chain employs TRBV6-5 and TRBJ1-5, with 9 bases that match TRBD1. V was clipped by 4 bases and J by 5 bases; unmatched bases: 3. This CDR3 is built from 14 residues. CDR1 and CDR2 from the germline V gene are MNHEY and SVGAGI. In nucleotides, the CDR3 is TGTGCCAGCAGTTCCTGGACAGGGGATCAGCCCCAGCATTTT. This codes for CASSSWTGDQPQHF.

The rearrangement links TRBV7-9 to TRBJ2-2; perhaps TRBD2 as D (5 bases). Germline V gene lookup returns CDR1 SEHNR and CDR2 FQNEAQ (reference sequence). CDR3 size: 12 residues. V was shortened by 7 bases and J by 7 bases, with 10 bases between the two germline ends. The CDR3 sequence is CASTLRGGELFF. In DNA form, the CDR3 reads TGTGCCAGCACACTCCGGGGCGGGGAGCTGTTTTTT. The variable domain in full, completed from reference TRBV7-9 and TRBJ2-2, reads DTGVSQNPRHKITKRGQNVTFRCDPISEHNRLYWYRQTLGQGPEFLTYFQNEAQLEKSRLLSDRFSAERPKGSFSTLEIQRTEQGDSAMYLCASTLRGGELFFGEGSRLTVL.